The T cell receptor beta chain under discussion was sequenced for a study of blood T cells in healthy people across ages. Study summary: In model experiments, template switching was able to capture about one barcoded beta molecule for every two T cells that were present. Study-wide results and limits: Versus aged donors, long-lived donors had higher diversity and more naive CD4+ cells.

Each individual donor underwent a draw of approximately 9.8 milliliters of peripheral blood. Primers used in a second PCR of about 7 to 12 cycles were a sample-barcoded 5' primer and a J-beta primer mix. One entry per CDR3 protein, called by TCRdb with MiXCR from the 5' RACE reads. The sample has under 800,000 distinct CDR3 sequences; 43% are singletons. CDR3 length: 12 residues. Between the trimmed V and J ends, which lost 5 bases and 1 base, there was a span of 6 bases. In germline, CDR1 is SGHTA, CDR2 FQGNSA. At least ten counts were recorded for this clonotype. Antigen: not known. This chain connects TRBV7-2 to TRBJ2-7, with unresolved D. Source material: blood. This TCR came from a woman aged 60 to 75 in good health. The CDR3 DNA follows: TGTGCCAGCAGCCCTAGATCCTACGAGCAGTACTTC. Amino acids: CASSPRSYEQYF.